The 18 T cell receptor beta chains listed next were all sequenced from one sample in a study of blood T cells in healthy people across ages. A J-beta primer mix and a sample-barcoded 5' primer were used in a second PCR of about 6 to 12 cycles. Each CDR3 protein gets one entry after TCRdb re-called the 5' RACE reads with MiXCR. The table shows 800,000 or so distinct CDR3 sequences, with about 46% occurring only once. The source material was blood. Receptors were obtained from a man older than 75 in good health.

This chain connects TRBV5-6 to TRBJ2-5; perhaps TRBD1 as D (6 bases). V was pared by 4 bases and J by 2 bases, with 12 bases between. The CDR3 has 14 amino acids. Germline lookup yields CDR1 SGHDT and CDR2 YYEEEE. The DNA of the CDR3 is TGTGCCAGCAGCGCACAGGGATTACAAGAGACCCAGTACTTC. It encodes CASSAQGLQETQYF. Together with reference TRBV5-6 and TRBJ2-5, the CDR3 gives the full variable domain: DAGVTQSPTHLIKTRGQQVTLRCSPKSGHDTVSWYQQALGQGPQFIFQYYEEEERQRGNFPDRFSGHQFPNYSSELNVNALLLGDSALYLCASSAQGLQETQYFGPGTRLLVL.

The V gene is TRBV20-1, the J gene TRBJ2-4; 11 bases agree with TRBD1. The CDR3 loop spans 18 amino acids. CDR1 and CDR2 (germline): DFQATT, SNEGSKA (reference sequence). Unmatched junction bases numbered 13, after V lost 6 bases and J lost 0 bases. In DNA form, the CDR3 reads TGCAGTGCGACTACCGGGACAGGGGGGGTTCTAGCCAAAAACATTCAGTACTTC. Its protein product is CSATTGTGGVLAKNIQYF.

This clonotype showed up just a few times. The chain joins TRBV15 to TRBJ2-4; tentatively, D is TRBD1 (5 bases). With the DNA end fitting TRBJ2-7 better, the J assignment may be wrong. Germline V CDR1 and CDR2: LNHNV, YYDKDF (reference sequence). The length of the CDR3 is 14 residues. Written as DNA, the CDR3 is TGTGCCACCAGCAGAGATCGACAGATCTACGAGCAGTACTTC. Protein product: CATSRDRQIYEQYF.

This clonotype was picked up many times. The chain carries TRBV5-1 and TRBJ2-1; D is uncertain. The CDR3 loop spans 15 amino acids. V lost 1 base to trimming and J lost 3 bases, with 11 bases between them. Germline CDR1 and CDR2: SGHRS and YFSETQ. CDR3 amino acids: CASSLSPSDYNEQFF. CDR3 nucleotide sequence: TGCGCCAGCAGCTTGAGCCCGTCCGACTACAATGAGCAGTTCTTC.

This chain connects TRBV6-1 to TRBJ2-3; 7 bases match TRBD1. The CDR3 has 15 amino acids. Germline lookup yields CDR1 MNHNS and CDR2 SASEGT. Trimming at V came to 1 base and at J to 0 bases, leaving 1 base not matched to a gene. The CDR3 bases are TGTGCCAGCAGTGAAGGGACAGGAAGCACAGATACGCAGTATTTT. Translated: CASSEGTGSTDTQYF.

This clonotype showed up just a few times. Here the CDR3 reads CASSLLTNSYEQYF. CDR3 coding DNA: TGTGCCAGCAGTTTATTGACGAACTCCTACGAGCAGTACTTC. This rearrangement joins TRBV12-3 or TRBV12-4 to TRBJ2-7; no clear D gene. Between the trimmed V and J ends, which lost 2 bases and 0 bases, there was a span of 8 bases. This CDR3 is 14 amino acids long.

This clonotype was counted ten times or more. This chain connects TRBV12-3 or TRBV12-4 to TRBJ2-5; 13 positions agree with TRBD2. The CDR3 runs to 16 residues. The junction had 8 bases not matched to a gene; V was cut back by 6 bases and J by 4 bases. This chain's CDR3 is CASSLGLAGVGETQYF. Here the CDR3 DNA reads TGTGCCAGCAGCCTTGGACTAGCGGGAGTTGGAGAGACCCAGTACTTC.

This clonotype was counted at least ten times. The rearrangement uses TRBV25-1 and TRBJ2-5; unclear D gene. CDR3 length: 13 residues. Trimming took off 4 bases at V and 2 bases at J, with 8 bases between the two ends. Germline V gene lookup returns CDR1 MGHDK and CDR2 SYGVNS. The chain's CDR3 is CASSVRAQETQYF. CDR3 DNA: TGTGCCAGCAGTGTCCGGGCACAAGAGACCCAGTACTTC.

V usage is TRBV7-3 and J usage is TRBJ2-3; D not certain. Germline lookup yields CDR1 SGHTA and CDR2 FQGTGA. CDR3 length: 14 residues. Trimming removed 5 bases from V and 4 bases from J, with 13 bases in between. The CDR3 nucleotides are TGTGCCAGCAGCCCCCATAGTAGGGCAGATACGCAGTATTTT. Encoded protein: CASSPHSRADTQYF.

J is TRBJ2-3 and V is TRBV18; 7 nucleotides align to TRBD2. Germline-derived CDR1 and CDR2 are KGHSH and LQKENI. The CDR3 totals 17 residues. V lost 1 base, J lost 5 bases, and 12 bases stayed unmatched. CDR3 sequence reads: CASSPLPGTTFVDTQYF. The CDR3 DNA reads TGTGCCAGCTCACCACTACCGGGGACTACCTTCGTAGATACGCAGTATTTT.

This clonotype was seen only once. The DNA for the CDR3 is TGCGCCAGCAGCCAAACCACAGGGGCCGGGGAGCTGTTTTTT. Amino acids: CASSQTTGAGELFF. The J gene is TRBJ2-2, the V gene TRBV5-1; 7 bases line up with TRBD1. The CDR3 has 14 amino acids. Germline trimming cut 4 bases from V and 6 bases from J; bases unmatched to any gene: 6. Germline CDR1 is SGHRS and CDR2 is YFSETQ.

This clonotype was seen a handful of times. The gene calls are TRBV20-1 and TRBJ2-4, with D tentatively TRBD2 (7 bases). The germline gives CDR1 DFQATT, CDR2 SNEGSKA (reference sequence). The CDR3 extends over 13 amino acids. Trimming took 3 bases from V and 8 from J, leaving 14 bases between them. This CDR3 is CSASGGAGDIQYF. The CDR3 DNA reads as TGCAGTGCTAGTGGGGGGGCAGGAGACATTCAGTACTTC.

The J gene is TRBJ2-1, the V gene TRBV6-2 or TRBV6-3; TRBD1 matches 9 bases. Germline values: CDR1 MNHEY, CDR2 SVGEGT. V shed 5 bases and J 7 bases; nucleotides not matched to a gene: 6. This CDR3 spans 14 amino acids. The CDR3 sequence: CASSLTGGENEQFF. The CDR3 coding sequence is TGTGCCAGCAGTCTCACAGGGGGCGAAAATGAGCAGTTCTTC.

This clonotype came up a few times. The CDR3 loop is CATSDSSGRAFEQYF. The CDR3 DNA follows: TGTGCCACCAGTGATTCCAGCGGGAGAGCCTTCGAGCAGTACTTC. The chain couples TRBV24-1 to TRBJ2-7; 8 nucleotides align to TRBD2. The CDR3 has 15 residues. Germline V CDR1 and CDR2: KGHDR, SFDVKD. V gave up 2 bases and J gave up 6 bases; unmatched junction bases: 8.

The V call is TRBV27, the J call TRBJ2-1; TRBD2 matches 10 bases. V lost 10 bases and J lost 10; bases outside the gene matches: 16. Germline V CDR1 and CDR2: MNHEY, SMNVEV (reference sequence). The CDR3 spans 15 residues. CDR3 sequence reads: CATCPLAGDMQEQFF. The CDR3 region has the DNA TGTGCCACCTGTCCCCTAGCGGGAGATATGCAAGAGCAGTTCTTC.

To note about this clonotype: This may stem from a read error, because a much larger clone lies one nucleotide away. The chain couples TRBV24-1 to TRBJ2-1, with D possibly TRBD1 on 6 matching bases. The V gene's germline CDR1 is KGHDR and CDR2 SFDVKD. The length of the CDR3 is 14 residues. Here the CDR3 reads CVTRAQGPYNEQFF. Here the CDR3 DNA reads TGTGTCACCCGGGCCCAGGGGCCCTACAATGAGCAGTTCTTC.

V and J are TRBV4-2 and TRBJ2-3; 9 nucleotides line up with TRBD2. The CDR3 runs to 18 residues. Trimming cost V 0 bases and J 5 bases; bases outside gene matches: 12. Germline CDR1 reads LGHNA; CDR2 reads YNFKEQ. The CDR3, as DNA: TGTGCCAGCAGCCAAGAAACAGTAGCGGGAGCCCCTAGAGATACGCAGTATTTT. Residues: CASSQETVAGAPRDTQYF.

The chain joins TRBV11-2 to TRBJ2-1; D gene unclear. The CDR3 runs to 15 residues. The V and J ends lost 6 bases and 8 bases respectively, with 20 bases between them. Germline values: CDR1 SGHAT, CDR2 FQNNGV. Here the CDR3 reads CASRPAQGGHDEQFF. The CDR3 bases are TGTGCCAGCAGACCCGCCCAAGGTGGCCACGATGAGCAGTTCTTC.